The T cell receptor beta chain under discussion was sequenced for a study of cytomegalovirus exposure and HLA in healthy donors. About this clone: Its antigen is still unknown. At one end the junction does not follow the germline gene, possibly because of a read error.

Germline CDR1 is MNHEY and CDR2 is SVGAGI. The CDR3 loop spans 12 amino acids. It was with 60 Vbeta and 13 Jbeta primers that the PCR ran. Original processing notes: Per a later analysis, the number of unique TCR beta chains was approximately 73 million, of which about 11 million were shared. Sequenced by immunoSEQ multiplex PCR; TCRdb stores in-frame clones only, minus some. D and trimming were read from the DNA, whereas the V and J calls and clone size are those reported in that table. This sample has 100,000 to 150,000 clones; almost 80% occur once, and the top ten carry roughly 1.5%. Broader study findings: Most of the TCR beta V segments (in an earlier analysis) were productive either about 87% or about 30% of the time. Later analysis reportedly placed an Asian-associated ancestry cluster below the roughly 700-donor mean in N-insertions. Later on, an analysis found that several of the most significant clusters appeared to be linked to common viral pathogens, which included parvovirus B19.

The receptor was isolated from a female donor in good health and CMV-seronegative. The chain combines TRBV6-5 with TRBJ2-7; 8 nucleotides line up with TRBD2. Sequencing input: PBMCs. The CDR3 DNA sequence: TGTGCCGGCAGTTACGGGGGGGGCGAGCAGTACTTC. It encodes CAGSYGGGEQYF.